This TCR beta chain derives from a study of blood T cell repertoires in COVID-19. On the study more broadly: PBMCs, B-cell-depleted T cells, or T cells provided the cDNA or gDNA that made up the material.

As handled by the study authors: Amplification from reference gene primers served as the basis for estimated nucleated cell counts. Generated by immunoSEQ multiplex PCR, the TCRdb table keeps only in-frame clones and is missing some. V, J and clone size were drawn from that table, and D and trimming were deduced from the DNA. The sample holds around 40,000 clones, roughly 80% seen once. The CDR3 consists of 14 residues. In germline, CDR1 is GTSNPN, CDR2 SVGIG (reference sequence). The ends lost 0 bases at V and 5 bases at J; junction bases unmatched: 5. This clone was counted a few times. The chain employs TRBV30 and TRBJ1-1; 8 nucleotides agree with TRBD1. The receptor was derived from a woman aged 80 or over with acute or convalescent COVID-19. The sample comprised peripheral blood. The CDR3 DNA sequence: TGTGCCTGGAGTGTACTTACAGGGGGGACTGAAGCTTTCTTT. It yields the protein CAWSVLTGGTEAFF. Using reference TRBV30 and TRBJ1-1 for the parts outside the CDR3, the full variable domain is SQTIHQWPATLVQPVGSPLSLECTVEGTSNPNLYWYRQAAGRGLQLLFYSVGIGQISSEVPQNLSASRPQDRQFILSSKKLLLSDSGFYLCAWSVLTGGTEAFFGQGTRLTVV.